The next 21 T cell receptor beta chains were all read from a single sample in a study of technical replicates of blood from a few donors. The data were produced by immunoSEQ multiplex PCR, yet TCRdb's version contains in-frame clones alone and is incomplete. Altogether almost 90,000 clones are present, 90% to 95% being singletons, with the ten largest covering about 0.22%. The specimen was T cells isolated from PBMCs. Receptor source: a human donor in good health.

The chain combines TRBV27 with TRBJ2-7, with 7 bases lining up with TRBD1. Germline V lookup: CDR1 MNHEY, CDR2 SMNVEV (reference sequence). The length of the CDR3 is 12 residues. V gave up 6 bases and J gave up 10 bases; unmatched junction bases: 9. The CDR3 loop is CASSYRGGDQYF. CDR3 nucleotide sequence: TGTGCCAGCAGCTACAGGGGCGGCGACCAGTACTTC.

This clone was seen only once. The rearrangement joins TRBV27 to TRBJ2-3; 13 bases fit TRBD2. V trimming: 6 bases; J trimming: 3 bases; junction bases outside the gene matches: 3. The CDR3 loop spans 15 amino acids. CDR1 and CDR2 (germline): MNHEY, SMNVEV (reference sequence). This CDR3 is CASRELAGGTDTQYF. CDR3 nucleotides: TGTGCCAGCAGGGAACTAGCGGGAGGGACAGATACGCAGTATTTT.

The V and J genes are TRBV9 and TRBJ1-4, with D possibly matching TRBD1 (6 bases). There are 16 residues in the CDR3. V gave up 4 bases and J gave up 3 bases, with 16 bases separating them. Germline CDR1 reads SGDLS; CDR2 reads YYNGEE. CDR3 DNA sequence: TGTGCCAGCAGCCTCAGGGCACAGGGATCTAATGAAAAACTGTTTTTT. Encoded protein: CASSLRAQGSNEKLFF.

The chain has TRBV29-1 and TRBJ1-2; D ambiguous. From germline, CDR1 is SQVTM and CDR2 ANQGSEA. This CDR3 region has 13 residues. Trimming cost V 4 bases and J 3 bases, with 12 bases left between them. The CDR3 loop is CSVVQTLDYGYTF. DNA of the CDR3: TGCAGCGTTGTGCAGACTTTGGACTATGGCTACACCTTC. Full variable domain (rest looked up from reference TRBV29-1 and TRBJ1-2): SAVISQKPSRDICQRGTSLTIQCQVDSQVTMMFWYRQQPGQSLTLIATANQGSEATYESGFVIDKFPISRPNLTFSTLTVSNMSPEDSSIYLCSVVQTLDYGYTFGSGTRLTVV.

The chain is built from TRBV28 and TRBJ1-4; no firm D call. V lost 4 bases to trimming and J lost 8 bases, with 2 bases between them. Germline loops: CDR1 MDHEN, CDR2 SYDVKM. The CDR3 is made up of 10 amino acids. Written as DNA, the CDR3 is TGTGCCAGCAGTTCGGAAAAACTGTTTTTT. It encodes CASSSEKLFF.

The V call is TRBV19, the J call TRBJ2-2; weak D call: TRBD1 (5 bases). CDR3 size: 16 residues. V shed 3 bases and J shed 3 bases, with 14 bases lying between them. Germline lookup yields CDR1 LNHDA and CDR2 SQIVND (reference sequence). CDR3 sequence: CASSIRARGYTGELFF. In DNA form, the CDR3 reads TGTGCCAGTAGTATCAGGGCTAGAGGATACACCGGGGAGCTGTTTTTT.

The sample holds one count of this clone. The CDR3 loop is CAWSAPLGQGASEQFF. CDR3 bases: TGTGCCTGGAGTGCCCCTCTGGGACAGGGGGCAAGTGAGCAGTTCTTC. This chain links TRBV30 with TRBJ2-1, with 12 bases matching TRBD1. J gave up 9 bases and V 1 base, and 10 bases lay outside the gene matches. Per germline, CDR1 GTSNPN and CDR2 SVGIG (reference sequence). The CDR3 has 16 residues. Full variable domain (remainder filled in from reference TRBV30 and TRBJ2-1): SQTIHQWPATLVQPVGSPLSLECTVEGTSNPNLYWYRQAAGRGLQLLFYSVGIGQISSEVPQNLSASRPQDRQFILSSKKLLLSDSGFYLCAWSAPLGQGASEQFFGPGTRLTVL.

The gene calls are TRBV7-3 and TRBJ1-5; possible D gene TRBD1, 5 bases. The CDR3 runs 13 residues. Germline values: CDR1 SGHTA, CDR2 FQGTGA. Trimming took 2 bases from V and 10 from J, leaving 12 bases between them. DNA of the CDR3: TGTGCCAGCAGCTTAGGAGCGGGGGGACCCCAGCATTTT. Protein product: CASSLGAGGPQHF.

The chain combines TRBV18 with TRBJ1-4; TRBD1 agrees at 9 bases. The junction had 5 bases not matched to a gene; V was cut back by 4 bases and J by 8 bases. The CDR3 is 14 amino acids. The germline CDR1 and CDR2 sequences are KGHSH and LQKENI. CDR3 in amino acids: CASSQGQGKEKLFF. The CDR3 DNA reads as TGTGCCAGCTCACAGGGACAGGGAAAGGAAAAACTGTTTTTT.

The V and J genes are TRBV4-1 and TRBJ1-1; no clear D. This CDR3 has 16 residues. Germline assignment: CDR1 MGHRA and CDR2 YSYEKL. Trimming pared 3 bases from V and 2 bases from J, leaving 16 bases between. CDR3 residues: CASSHLVTGGNTEAFF. Written as DNA, the CDR3 is TGCGCCAGCAGCCACCTGGTTACGGGAGGTAACACTGAAGCTTTCTTT.

The chain has TRBV19 and TRBJ1-5, with TRBD1 matching 9 bases. CDR1 is LNHDA, CDR2 SQIVND, per germline (reference sequence). This CDR3 region has 16 residues. J gave up 1 base and V 7 bases, and 8 bases lay outside the gene matches. CDR3 protein: CASMGQGGGSNQPQHF. In nucleotides, the CDR3 is TGTGCCAGTATGGGACAGGGCGGTGGAAGCAATCAGCCCCAGCATTTT.

CDR3 region: CASSLYWQGFTRVFF. The DNA of the CDR3 is TGTGCCAGCAGTCTATACTGGCAAGGGTTCACGAGGGTGTTTTTT. The rearrangement joins TRBV28 to TRBJ2-2, with D tentatively TRBD2 (5 bases). CDR3 size: 15 residues. Trimming cost V 5 bases and J 15 bases, with 25 bases left between them. Germline V lookup: CDR1 MDHEN, CDR2 SYDVKM. Using reference TRBV28 and TRBJ2-2 for the parts outside the CDR3, the full variable domain is DVKVTQSSRYLVKRTGEKVFLECVQDMDHENMFWYRQDPGLGLRLIYFSYDVKMKEKGDIPEGYSVSREKKERFSLILESASTNQTSMYLCASSLYWQGFTRVFFGEGSRLTVL.

The chain uses TRBV5-1 and TRBJ2-7; D might be TRBD1 (5 bases). Looked up from germline, CDR1 is SGHRS and CDR2 is YFSETQ. This CDR3 spans 13 amino acids. Trimming removed 4 bases at V and 3 bases at J, with 11 bases between. In DNA, the CDR3 is TGCGCCAGCAGCCCGACAGCGAACTACGAGCAGTACTTC. Amino acids: CASSPTANYEQYF.

The rearrangement uses TRBV28 and TRBJ2-3; D is perhaps TRBD1 (6 bases). The CDR3 sequence is 15 residues long. Trimming stripped 10 bases from V and 2 bases from J, with 19 bases between. Germline-derived CDR1 and CDR2 are MDHEN and SYDVKM. The CDR3 protein is CATDNRERPTDTQYF. The DNA of the CDR3 is TGTGCCACCGATAACAGGGAGAGGCCCACAGATACGCAGTATTTT.

This chain connects TRBV19 to TRBJ2-7; a possible D gene is TRBD2 (5 bases). The V gene's germline CDR1 is LNHDA and CDR2 SQIVND (reference sequence). CDR3 length: 15 amino acids. The V end was cut by 1 base, the J end by 2 bases, with 12 bases between. CDR3 DNA: TGTGCCAGTAGTATAGCGGGGTCACCCACCTACGAGCAGTACTTC. Its protein is CASSIAGSPTYEQYF.

The rearrangement joins TRBV28 to TRBJ2-7; possible D gene TRBD1, 5 bases. V shed 3 bases and J shed 6 bases, with 18 bases lying between them. Germline values: CDR1 MDHEN, CDR2 SYDVKM. CDR3 size: 15 residues. The CDR3 region is CASSLIAGPFPEQYF. The DNA for the CDR3 is TGTGCCAGCAGTTTGATAGCAGGGCCTTTCCCCGAGCAGTACTTC. Variable domain in full (rest from reference TRBV28 and TRBJ2-7): DVKVTQSSRYLVKRTGEKVFLECVQDMDHENMFWYRQDPGLGLRLIYFSYDVKMKEKGDIPEGYSVSREKKERFSLILESASTNQTSMYLCASSLIAGPFPEQYFGPGTRLTVT.

The chain couples TRBV29-1 to TRBJ1-4, with 12 bases aligning to TRBD1. V lost 4 bases and J lost 8; bases outside the gene matches: 5. In germline, CDR1 is SQVTM, CDR2 ANQGSEA. The CDR3 sequence is 14 residues long. CDR3 sequence: CSVGGGTGGEKLFF. The CDR3 region has the DNA TGCAGCGTTGGGGGCGGGACAGGGGGCGAAAAACTGTTTTTT. Full variable domain (remainder filled in from reference TRBV29-1 and TRBJ1-4): SAVISQKPSRDICQRGTSLTIQCQVDSQVTMMFWYRQQPGQSLTLIATANQGSEATYESGFVIDKFPISRPNLTFSTLTVSNMSPEDSSIYLCSVGGGTGGEKLFFGSGTQLSVL.

The rearrangement uses TRBV18 and TRBJ2-5, with D uncertain. The CDR3 loop spans 14 amino acids. CDR1 is KGHSH, CDR2 LQKENI, per germline. Trimming cost V 6 bases and J 5 bases, with 16 bases left between them. CDR3 sequence reads: CASSPPGSSETQYF. DNA of the CDR3: TGTGCCAGCTCCCCTCCCGGGTCATCGGAGACCCAGTACTTC.

The chain combines TRBV6-6 with TRBJ2-3; 10 bases line up with TRBD1. CDR1 and CDR2 from the germline V gene are MNHNY and SVGAGI (reference sequence). The CDR3 length is 14 residues. V was clipped by 6 bases and J by 4 bases; unmatched bases: 4. CDR3 nucleotide sequence: TGTGCCAGCAGCCGCGGACAGGGGGCAGATACGCAGTATTTT. Translation: CASSRGQGADTQYF.

V usage is TRBV5-4 and J usage is TRBJ2-7, with D unresolved. The CDR3 contains 12 residues. The V gene lost 1 base and the J gene lost 7 bases, with 9 bases spanning the gap. Germline lookup yields CDR1 SGHNT and CDR2 YYREEE (reference sequence). The CDR3: CASSLRFGEQYF. CDR3 DNA sequence: TGTGCCAGCAGCTTGCGCTTCGGGGAGCAGTACTTC.

The chain uses TRBV27 and TRBJ2-7; maybe TRBD2 (6 bases). Trimming stripped 3 bases from V and 3 bases from J, with 9 bases between. The CDR3 has 13 amino acids. Germline CDR1 is MNHEY and CDR2 is SMNVEV (reference sequence). The DNA for the CDR3 is TGTGCCAGCAGTTTTAGCGGAGGCTACGAGCAGTACTTC. It yields the protein CASSFSGGYEQYF.